The 14 T cell receptor beta chains below come from one sample, sequenced in a study of blood T cell repertoires in COVID-19. Produced via immunoSEQ multiplex PCR; TCRdb's table is partial and in-frame only. The sample has fewer than 250,000 clones, approximately 86% seen once. Material: peripheral blood. Source of these receptors: a human donor in a cohort sampled during active COVID-19.

The chain employs TRBV5-6 and TRBJ1-2, with a weak D call TRBD1 (5 bases). Germline assignment: CDR1 SGHDT and CDR2 YYEEEE. The V end was cut by 4 bases, the J end by 8 bases, with 15 bases between. This CDR3 has 13 residues. CDR3 loop: CASSLRAGRGYTF. CDR3 DNA sequence: TGTGCCAGCAGCCTCAGGGCAGGCCGAGGCTACACCTTC.

The rearrangement joins TRBV3-1 (or the pseudogene TRBV3-2) to TRBJ1-1; D might be TRBD1 (5 bases). Germline V gene lookup returns CDR1 LGHDT and CDR2 YNNKEL (reference sequence). The CDR3 sequence is 13 residues long. The V and J ends lost 1 base and 6 bases respectively, with 9 bases between them. In DNA form, the CDR3 reads TGTGCCAGCAGCCAAGGGACATCGGCTGAAGCTTTCTTT. It codes for CASSQGTSAEAFF.

CDR3 nucleotide sequence: TGTGCCAGCAGTTTTACTTCGGGAGACGGTGTGACCCAGTACTTC. Protein sequence: CASSFTSGDGVTQYF. The V call is TRBV7-8, the J call TRBJ2-5; D might be TRBD2 (6 bases). The CDR3 loop spans 15 amino acids. Germline V gene data show CDR1 as SGHVS and CDR2 as FQNEAQ. Between the trimmed V and J ends, which lost 6 bases and 7 bases, there was a span of 21 bases.

The genes are TRBV11-1 and TRBJ2-3; 10 bases match TRBD1. Germline V gene sequence: CDR1 SGHAT, CDR2 FQDESV (reference sequence). The V and J ends lost 3 bases and 2 bases, in that order; junction bases with no gene match: 5. The CDR3 is 16 residues long. The CDR3 is CASSFGTGAFTDTQYF. The CDR3 bases are TGTGCCAGCAGCTTCGGGACAGGGGCCTTCACAGATACGCAGTATTTT.

CDR3 residues: CASPGRTEAFF. DNA for the CDR3: TGTGCCAGTCCAGGGCGGACTGAAGCTTTCTTT. V is TRBV6-5 and J is TRBJ1-1; a possible D gene is TRBD1 (5 bases). The V gene's germline CDR1 is MNHEY and CDR2 SVGAGI. This CDR3 has 11 amino acids. Deletions cut 9 bases from V and 5 bases from J, with 10 bases between.

This rearrangement joins TRBV5-1 to TRBJ2-2; D not resolved. The V end lost 1 base, the J end lost 4 bases, and 8 bases lay between the germline ends. The CDR3 totals 14 residues. Germline V lookup: CDR1 SGHRS, CDR2 YFSETQ. The CDR3 DNA reads TGCGCCAGCAGCTTGACCAGTGGCACCGGGGAGCTGTTTTTT. Translating it yields CASSLTSGTGELFF.

The V and J genes are TRBV5-1 and TRBJ1-6; 7 positions agree with TRBD1. Germline V gene sequence: CDR1 SGHRS, CDR2 YFSETQ. Trimming cost V 6 bases and J 10 bases; bases outside gene matches: 7. There are 13 residues in the CDR3. The CDR3 spells CASTDNRGSPLHF. Here the CDR3 DNA reads TGCGCCAGCACCGATAACAGGGGATCACCCCTCCACTTT. Filled out from reference TRBV5-1 and TRBJ1-6, the complete variable domain reads KAGVTQTPRYLIKTRGQQVTLSCSPISGHRSVSWYQQTPGQGLQFLFEYFSETQRNKGNFPGRFSGRQFSNSRSEMNVSTLELGDSALYLCASTDNRGSPLHFGNGTRLTVT.

The J gene is TRBJ2-7, the V gene TRBV5-4; TRBD1 matches 11 bases. CDR3 length equals 16 residues. Germline V gene lookup returns CDR1 SGHNT and CDR2 YYREEE (reference sequence). V lost 3 bases to trimming and J lost 3 bases; unmatched junction nucleotides: 8. CDR3 DNA sequence: TGTGCCAGCAGCTCTGGAGGGACAGGGGGGTTCTACGAGCAGTACTTC. Protein: CASSSGGTGGFYEQYF.

The chain combines TRBV6-2 or TRBV6-3 with TRBJ2-7, with TRBD2 matching 11 bases. The CDR3 has 17 residues. Losses at the gene ends were 5 bases for V and 2 bases for J; bases not matched to a gene: 11. The germline V gene encodes CDR1 MNHEY and CDR2 SVGEGT. In DNA form, the CDR3 reads TGTGCCAGCAGTCACCACCCCCGACTAGCGGGGACCTACGAGCAGTACTTC. Its translation is CASSHHPRLAGTYEQYF.

The chain links TRBV5-1 to TRBJ2-1, with no clear D. Per germline, CDR1 SGHRS and CDR2 YFSETQ. The CDR3 runs 12 residues. Trimming cost V 3 bases and J 7 bases, with 8 bases left between them. CDR3 nucleotides: TGCGCCAGCAGCTCCGGGTGGAATGAGCAGTTCTTC. Its protein is CASSSGWNEQFF. Full variable domain (missing parts from reference TRBV5-1 and TRBJ2-1): KAGVTQTPRYLIKTRGQQVTLSCSPISGHRSVSWYQQTPGQGLQFLFEYFSETQRNKGNFPGRFSGRQFSNSRSEMNVSTLELGDSALYLCASSSGWNEQFFGPGTRLTVL.

The chain employs TRBV20-1 and TRBJ1-2; D call uncertain. The CDR3 spans 14 residues. Germline CDR1 DFQATT, CDR2 SNEGSKA (reference sequence). Trimming pared 3 bases from V and 2 bases from J, leaving 13 bases between. The CDR3 nucleotides are TGCAGTGCTAGTCCACGGGGTGGGAACTATGGCTACACCTTC. Amino acid sequence: CSASPRGGNYGYTF.

This chain connects TRBV5-1 to TRBJ1-3, with 9 nucleotides matching TRBD1. The CDR3 totals 14 residues. J was trimmed by 4 bases and V by 4 bases; bases with no gene match: 3. The germline V gene has CDR1 SGHRS and CDR2 YFSETQ. CDR3 nucleotide sequence: TGCGCCAGCAGCGACGGGACAGGGGGAAACACCATATATTTT. Protein product: CASSDGTGGNTIYF.

The rearrangement joins TRBV27 to TRBJ2-3; 9 bases line up with TRBD2. Germline CDR1 is MNHEY and CDR2 is SMNVEV (reference sequence). Unmatched junction bases numbered 12, after V lost 10 bases and J lost 1 base. This CDR3 has 16 amino acids. This CDR3 reads CATTLWASGGTDTQYF. DNA of the CDR3: TGTGCCACCACCCTTTGGGCTAGCGGGGGCACAGATACGCAGTATTTT.

This chain links TRBV7-2 with TRBJ1-2; 7 positions match TRBD1. The V and J ends lost 5 bases and 2 bases, in that order; junction bases with no gene match: 5. Germline loops: CDR1 SGHTA, CDR2 FQGNSA. The length of the CDR3 is 14 residues. CDR3 loop: CASSPSTGNYGYTF. In DNA, the CDR3 is TGTGCCAGCAGCCCATCGACAGGGAACTATGGCTACACCTTC.